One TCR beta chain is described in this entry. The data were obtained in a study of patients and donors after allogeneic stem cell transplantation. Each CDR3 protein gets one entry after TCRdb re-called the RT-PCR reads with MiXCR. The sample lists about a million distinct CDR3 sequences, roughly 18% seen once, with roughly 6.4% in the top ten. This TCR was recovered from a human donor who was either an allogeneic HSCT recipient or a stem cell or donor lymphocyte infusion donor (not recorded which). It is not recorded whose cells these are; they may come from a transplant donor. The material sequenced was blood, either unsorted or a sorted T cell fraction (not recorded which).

The CDR3 nucleotides read TGCAGTGCTAGAGATCGGCACGTGAGGGATTACGAGCAGTACTTC. Translated: CSARDRHVRDYEQYF. The chain recombines TRBV20-1 with TRBJ2-7; tentatively, D is TRBD2 (5 bases). CDR1 DFQATT and CDR2 SNEGSKA come from the germline V gene (reference sequence). Trimming removed 0 bases from V and 4 bases from J, with 16 bases in between. This CDR3 is built from 15 residues.